A selection of T cell receptor beta chains follows, all from one sample in a study of cytotoxic CD8 clonotypes in ibrutinib-treated CLL. The data were produced by immunoSEQ multiplex PCR, yet TCRdb's version contains in-frame clones alone and is incomplete. The sample includes just over 200,000 clones, 75% to 85% seen only once; the top ten take approximately 10%. This specimen was PBMCs, taken after 12 months of ibrutinib treatment. The receptors were gathered from a human donor with chronic lymphocytic leukemia. CDR3s include the opening cysteine and the closing phenylalanine or tryptophan. Fields, in order: D gene, J gene, V gene, clone size, CDR3 protein, CDR3 DNA. The D gene is left open where the match is weak. The size of a clone is reported for some rows only, either as once, few or many, or as a class for expanded clones.

D gene: .; J gene: TRBJ1-4; V gene: TRBV5-4; clone size: few; CDR3 protein: CASSLASGDEKLFF; CDR3 DNA: TGTGCCAGCAGCTTGGCCTCAGGGGATGAAAAACTGTTTTTT
D gene: .; J gene: TRBJ2-5; V gene: TRBV4-1; clone size: .; CDR3 protein: CASSQDGKTQYF; CDR3 DNA: TGCGCCAGCAGCCAAGATGGAAAGACCCAGTACTTC
D gene: TRBD2; J gene: TRBJ2-5; V gene: TRBV2; clone size: .; CDR3 protein: CASSEGTSGQETQYF; CDR3 DNA: TGTGCCAGCAGTGAAGGGACTAGCGGCCAAGAGACCCAGTACTTC
D gene: TRBD1; J gene: TRBJ1-2; V gene: TRBV23-1; clone size: .; CDR3 protein: CASTETGRLAYGYTF; CDR3 DNA: TGCGCCAGCACCGAGACAGGGAGGCTTGCCTATGGCTACACCTTC
D gene: .; J gene: TRBJ2-3; V gene: TRBV5-1; clone size: .; CDR3 protein: CASSLPRQTYSTDTQYF; CDR3 DNA: TGCGCCAGCAGCCTCCCGCGACAGACCTATAGCACAGATACGCAGTATTTT
D gene: .; J gene: TRBJ2-1; V gene: TRBV7-9; clone size: .; CDR3 protein: CASRPRDWPRGEQFF; CDR3 DNA: TGTGCCAGCAGACCCCGGGACTGGCCTCGGGGTGAGCAGTTCTTC
D gene: .; J gene: TRBJ2-3; V gene: TRBV6-5; clone size: .; CDR3 protein: CASSWSSAASTDTQYF; CDR3 DNA: TGTGCCAGCAGTTGGTCCTCGGCGGCTAGCACAGATACGCAGTATTTT
D gene: .; J gene: TRBJ2-3; V gene: TRBV15; clone size: .; CDR3 protein: CATSRDRVPRDTQYF; CDR3 DNA: TGTGCCACCAGCAGAGATCGGGTCCCCCGGGATACGCAGTATTTT
D gene: .; J gene: TRBJ1-1; V gene: TRBV28; clone size: .; CDR3 protein: CASSSPLRFHEAFF; CDR3 DNA: TGTGCCAGCAGTTCCCCATTACGTTTCCATGAAGCTTTCTTT
D gene: .; J gene: TRBJ2-6; V gene: TRBV12-1; clone size: .; CDR3 protein: CASSSPGLAGSSGANVLTF; CDR3 DNA: TGTGCCAGCAGTTCGCCCGGACTAGCGGGAAGCTCTGGGGCCAACGTCCTGACTTTC
D gene: .; J gene: TRBJ2-7; V gene: TRBV23-1; clone size: .; CDR3 protein: CASSPGGQCEQYF; CDR3 DNA: TGCGCCAGCAGTCCCGGGGGGCAGTGCGAGCAGTACTTC
D gene: TRBD1; J gene: TRBJ2-5; V gene: TRBV5-8; clone size: .; CDR3 protein: CASSGQVQETQYF; CDR3 DNA: TGTGCCAGCAGCGGACAGGTTCAAGAGACCCAGTACTTC
D gene: .; J gene: TRBJ2-5; V gene: TRBV5-4; clone size: .; CDR3 protein: CASSGLRETQYF; CDR3 DNA: TGTGCCAGCAGCGGACTTCGAGAGACCCAGTACTTC
D gene: TRBD1; J gene: TRBJ2-7; V gene: TRBV5-1; clone size: .; CDR3 protein: CASSRATGQYEQYF; CDR3 DNA: TGCGCCAGCAGCCGTGCGACAGGGCAGTACGAGCAGTACTTC
D gene: .; J gene: TRBJ1-5; V gene: TRBV5-6; clone size: few; CDR3 protein: CASSFQGANQPQHF; CDR3 DNA: TGTGCCAGCAGCTTTCAAGGAGCCAATCAGCCCCAGCATTTT
D gene: TRBD2; J gene: TRBJ2-1; V gene: TRBV11-2; clone size: .; CDR3 protein: CASSPLAGGQNEQFF; CDR3 DNA: TGTGCCAGCAGCCCCCTAGCGGGGGGGCAAAATGAGCAGTTCTTC
D gene: TRBD1; J gene: TRBJ2-7; V gene: TRBV27; clone size: once; CDR3 protein: CASSFSQGGYEQYF; CDR3 DNA: TGTGCCAGCAGTTTTTCACAGGGGGGCTACGAGCAGTACTTC
D gene: TRBD1; J gene: TRBJ2-5; V gene: TRBV15; clone size: .; CDR3 protein: CATSRESSGTPGGETQYF; CDR3 DNA: TGTGCCACCAGCAGAGAATCTTCCGGGACCCCAGGGGGAGAGACCCAGTACTTC
D gene: .; J gene: TRBJ1-2; V gene: TRBV6-5; clone size: .; CDR3 protein: CASSPYTGRGYGYTF; CDR3 DNA: TGTGCCAGCAGCCCATATACAGGCCGCGGCTATGGCTACACCTTC
D gene: .; J gene: TRBJ1-6; V gene: TRBV30; clone size: once; CDR3 protein: CACFGVKASYNSPLHF; CDR3 DNA: TGTGCCTGTTTTGGGGTGAAAGCATCCTATAATTCACCCCTCCACTTT
D gene: .; J gene: TRBJ2-7; V gene: TRBV7-8; clone size: .; CDR3 protein: CASSFDEEQYF; CDR3 DNA: TGTGCCAGCAGCTTCGACGAGGAGCAGTACTTC
D gene: TRBD2; J gene: TRBJ2-5; V gene: TRBV5-4; clone size: .; CDR3 protein: CASSLEWEGTQYF; CDR3 DNA: TGTGCCAGCAGCTTGGAGTGGGAGGGGACCCAGTACTTC
D gene: .; J gene: TRBJ1-2; V gene: TRBV20-1; clone size: .; CDR3 protein: CSARGHDGYTF; CDR3 DNA: TGCAGTGCTAGGGGCCATGATGGCTACACCTTC
D gene: TRBD2; J gene: TRBJ2-2; V gene: TRBV4-2; clone size: .; CDR3 protein: CASSHPLAGPTGELFF; CDR3 DNA: TGTGCCAGCAGCCACCCTCTAGCGGGTCCCACCGGGGAGCTGTTTTTT
D gene: .; J gene: TRBJ2-7; V gene: TRBV2; clone size: once; CDR3 protein: CASLLYEQYF; CDR3 DNA: TGTGCCAGCTTACTCTACGAGCAGTACTTC
D gene: .; J gene: TRBJ2-1; V gene: TRBV7-7; clone size: few; CDR3 protein: CASSLDGDPNNEQFF; CDR3 DNA: TGTGCTAGCAGCTTGGACGGGGACCCGAACAATGAGCAGTTCTTC
D gene: TRBD2; J gene: TRBJ2-1; V gene: TRBV9; clone size: .; CDR3 protein: CASSLVASGDNEQFF; CDR3 DNA: TGTGCCAGCTCGCTAGTCGCTAGCGGAGACAATGAGCAGTTCTTC
D gene: .; J gene: TRBJ2-5; V gene: TRBV29-1; clone size: .; CDR3 protein: CSVRGPPETQYF; CDR3 DNA: TGCAGCGTTCGGGGCCCTCCAGAGACCCAGTACTTC
D gene: .; J gene: TRBJ2-3; V gene: TRBV11-3; clone size: .; CDR3 protein: CASSSYTTDTQYF; CDR3 DNA: TGTGCCAGCAGCTCCTATACCACAGATACGCAGTATTTT
D gene: .; J gene: TRBJ1-5; V gene: TRBV18; clone size: .; CDR3 protein: CASSPQGGNQPQHF; CDR3 DNA: TGTGCCAGCTCACCACAGGGGGGCAATCAGCCCCAGCATTTT
D gene: .; J gene: TRBJ2-7; V gene: TRBV4-1; clone size: .; CDR3 protein: CASSQEGRGSIYEQYF; CDR3 DNA: TGCGCCAGCAGCCAAGAGGGTAGGGGCAGCATCTACGAGCAGTACTTC
D gene: .; J gene: TRBJ2-6; V gene: TRBV7-6; clone size: .; CDR3 protein: CASSLAGANVLTF; CDR3 DNA: TGTGCCAGCAGCTTAGCTGGGGCCAACGTCCTGACTTTC
D gene: TRBD2; J gene: TRBJ2-1; V gene: TRBV11-1; clone size: .; CDR3 protein: CASSSLGGTTYNEQFF; CDR3 DNA: TGTGCCAGCAGCTCGTTGGGGGGGACTACCTACAATGAGCAGTTCTTC
D gene: .; J gene: TRBJ1-2; V gene: TRBV6-5; clone size: .; CDR3 protein: CASSYSAVFYGYTF; CDR3 DNA: TGTGCCAGCAGTTACTCAGCAGTGTTCTATGGCTACACCTTC
D gene: .; J gene: TRBJ2-3; V gene: TRBV5-4; clone size: few; CDR3 protein: CASGWGGRSF; CDR3 DNA: TGTGCCAGCGGTTGGGGGGGGCGCTCATTT
D gene: TRBD2; J gene: TRBJ2-1; V gene: TRBV11-3; clone size: .; CDR3 protein: CASSRGTSGNEFF; CDR3 DNA: TGTGCCAGCAGCCGAGGGACTAGCGGGAACGAGTTCTTC
D gene: TRBD2; J gene: TRBJ2-3; V gene: TRBV19; clone size: .; CDR3 protein: CASVGLAGHTDTQYF; CDR3 DNA: TGTGCCAGTGTGGGACTAGCGGGGCACACAGATACGCAGTATTTT
D gene: TRBD1; J gene: TRBJ1-4; V gene: TRBV10-1; clone size: .; CDR3 protein: CASSVGRGSTNEKLFF; CDR3 DNA: TGCGCCAGCAGTGTAGGCAGGGGGTCAACTAATGAAAAACTGTTTTTT
D gene: .; J gene: TRBJ1-5; V gene: TRBV6-5; clone size: .; CDR3 protein: CASSTTGLQMPQHF; CDR3 DNA: TGTGCCAGCAGTACTACAGGGCTCCAGATGCCCCAGCATTTT
D gene: .; J gene: TRBJ1-2; V gene: TRBV25-1; clone size: .; CDR3 protein: CASSVPGTYGYTF; CDR3 DNA: TGTGCCAGCAGTGTCCCAGGGACCTATGGCTACACCTTC
D gene: TRBD1; J gene: TRBJ2-5; V gene: TRBV9; clone size: .; CDR3 protein: CASSAEQGASETQYF; CDR3 DNA: TGTGCCAGCAGCGCCGAACAGGGGGCGAGTGAGACCCAGTACTTC
D gene: .; J gene: TRBJ2-4; V gene: TRBV7-9; clone size: .; CDR3 protein: CASSLAPGGRVVKNIQYF; CDR3 DNA: TGTGCCAGCAGCTTAGCGCCCGGCGGCAGGGTCGTCAAAAACATTCAGTACTTC
D gene: .; J gene: TRBJ2-5; V gene: TRBV7-9; clone size: .; CDR3 protein: CASSLAVWETQYF; CDR3 DNA: TGTGCCAGCAGCTTAGCCGTATGGGAGACCCAGTACTTC
D gene: .; J gene: TRBJ2-3; V gene: TRBV6-5; clone size: .; CDR3 protein: CASSLGSRWDTQYF; CDR3 DNA: TGTGCCAGCAGTTTGGGGAGCCGGTGGGATACGCAGTATTTT
D gene: .; J gene: TRBJ2-6; V gene: TRBV6-1; clone size: few; CDR3 protein: CASSDLPDSGANVLTF; CDR3 DNA: TGTGCCAGCAGTGACCTTCCTGACTCTGGGGCCAACGTCCTGACTTTC
D gene: .; J gene: TRBJ1-5; V gene: TRBV6-6; clone size: .; CDR3 protein: CASRRQNQPQHF; CDR3 DNA: TGTGCCAGCAGACGACAGAATCAGCCCCAGCATTTT
D gene: .; J gene: TRBJ2-7; V gene: TRBV7-9; clone size: once; CDR3 protein: CASSSQGGGEQYF; CDR3 DNA: TGTGCCAGCAGCTCCCAGGGTGGAGGCGAGCAGTACTTC
D gene: .; J gene: TRBJ1-1; V gene: TRBV28; clone size: .; CDR3 protein: CASSLWSMNTEAFF; CDR3 DNA: TGTGCCAGCAGTTTGTGGAGTATGAACACTGAAGCTTTCTTT
D gene: .; J gene: TRBJ2-1; V gene: TRBV19; clone size: .; CDR3 protein: CASTPGAPYNEQFF; CDR3 DNA: TGTGCCAGTACCCCGGGAGCCCCTTACAATGAGCAGTTCTTC